Listed below are T cell receptor beta chains from one sample, sequenced in a study of Graves' ophthalmopathy and Graves' hyperthyroidism. TCRdb reprocessed the multiplex PCR reads with MiXCR, giving one entry per CDR3 protein. Of 40,000 or so distinct CDR3 sequences in the sample, 40% to 65% are singletons; the top ten hold 18%. The material sequenced was peripheral blood. All receptors come from an adult man with Graves' ophthalmopathy. CDR3s include the opening cysteine and the closing phenylalanine or tryptophan. Fields, in order: J gene, D gene, V gene, clone size, CDR3 DNA, CDR3 protein. The D gene is left open where the match is weak. For some rows the clone size is stated as once, few or many, or as a class when expanded; others skip it.

TRBJ2-7	TRBD2	TRBV20-1	-	TGCAGTGCTACGGGGGGATCAAGCTACGAGCAGTACTTC	CSATGGSSYEQYF
TRBJ2-1	TRBD1	TRBV5-6	-	TGTGCCAGCAGCTTGGGGGACAGGGAATGGTACAATGAGCAGTTCTTC	CASSLGDREWYNEQFF
TRBJ2-4	-	TRBV2	many	TGTGCCAGCACACGGGACAAAAGAAACATTCAGTACTTC	CASTRDKRNIQYF
TRBJ2-3	-	TRBV7-3	many	TGTGCCAGCAGCTCCCGGGGAGCGGAAAGATTGGGTGAGCAGTATTTT	CASSSRGAERLGEQYF
TRBJ2-1	TRBD2	TRBV7-9	-	TGTGCCAGCAGCCTGGGACTAGCGGGGTGGAATGAGCAGTTCTTC	CASSLGLAGWNEQFF
TRBJ1-4	TRBD1	TRBV10-2	-	TGCGCCAGCCTTCCGGGACAGACTAATGAAAAACTGTTTTTT	CASLPGQTNEKLFF
TRBJ1-4	TRBD1	TRBV5-1	-	TGCGCCAGCAGCTTAAGTTTCAGGGGGGAAAAACTGTTTTTT	CASSLSFRGEKLFF
TRBJ2-1	-	TRBV5-8	many	TGTGCCAGCAGACGCCGGTATAGCTCCTACAATGAGCAGTTCTTC	CASRRRYSSYNEQFF
TRBJ2-5	-	TRBV5-6	-	TGTGCCAGCAGCTTGGGGCCGGGGGAGACCCAGTACTTC	CASSLGPGETQYF
TRBJ1-1	-	TRBV6-2/TRBV6-3	many	TGTGCCAGCAGTTACTCGACTGAAGCTTTCTTT	CASSYSTEAFF
TRBJ1-3	-	TRBV5-6	many	TGTGCCAGCAGCTTGGTACGGGACTTCTCTGGAAACACCATATATTTT	CASSLVRDFSGNTIYF
TRBJ2-5	TRBD2	TRBV19	-	TGTGCCAGTAGCTTCCTCCCTAGCGGGGGAGAGACCCAGTACTTC	CASSFLPSGGETQYF
TRBJ1-4	-	TRBV4-1	-	TGCGCCAGCAGCCAAGGCCAAATGGCTAATGAAAAACTGTTTTTT	CASSQGQMANEKLFF
TRBJ2-4	TRBD1	TRBV2	many	TGTGCCGGGGGAGACAGGGGAACGAACATTCAGTACTTC	CAGGDRGTNIQYF
TRBJ2-5	-	TRBV11-2	many	TGTGCCAGCAGCCCCCTCGCGTTGTCGACAGCCCAAGAGACCCAGTACTTC	CASSPLALSTAQETQYF
TRBJ1-2	-	TRBV2	few	TGTGCCAGCAGTGCGAGGGACCCTAACTATGGCTACACCTTC	CASSARDPNYGYTF
TRBJ2-5	-	TRBV12-3/TRBV12-4	-	TGTGCCAGCAGTTTATCAGGAGAAGAGACCCAGTACTTC	CASSLSGEETQYF
TRBJ1-6	-	TRBV7-9	-	TGCGCCAGCAGCCAAGAAGGGTTCAATTCACCCCTCCACTTT	CASSQEGFNSPLHF
TRBJ2-1	TRBD1	TRBV20-1	many	TGCAGTGCTAGACCAGGGGGTTCCTACAATGAGCAGTTCTTC	CSARPGGSYNEQFF
TRBJ1-5	-	TRBV27	few	TGTGCCAGCAGACCCACCAGAAGCCTCTATAGCAATCAGCCCCAGCATTTT	CASRPTRSLYSNQPQHF
TRBJ2-6	-	TRBV20-1	once	TGCAGTGCTAGTGTCTCTGGGGCCAACGTCCTGACTTTC	CSASVSGANVLTF
TRBJ1-5	-	TRBV10-2	-	TGCGCCAGCAGGCAAAGGGTCGGCGGACAGAGTCTTAGCAATCAGCCCCAGCATTTT	CASRQRVGGQSLSNQPQHF
TRBJ1-2	TRBD1	TRBV7-2	-	TGTGCCAGCAGCATACAGGGGGCAGGCTATGGCTACACCTTC	CASSIQGAGYGYTF
TRBJ2-5	TRBD2	TRBV3-1	many	TGTGCCAGCAGCCAAGGTTCGGGACTACAGTCAGAGACCCAGTACTTC	CASSQGSGLQSETQYF
TRBJ2-3	-	TRBV27	many	TGTGCCAGCAGTTTGGTCGGGAGTCTACCTAGCACAGATACGCAGTATTTT	CASSLVGSLPSTDTQYF
TRBJ1-1	-	TRBV9	many	TGTGCCAGCAGCAATCGACTGTACACTGAAGCTTTCTTT	CASSNRLYTEAFF
TRBJ2-7	-	TRBV20-1	few	TGCACCGATGGGTGCGAGCAGTACTTC	CTDGCEQYF
TRBJ2-7	-	TRBV2	-	TGTGCCAGCAGGGACACCGGGGGCGAGCAGTACTTC	CASRDTGGEQYF
TRBJ2-5	-	TRBV14	many	TGTGCCAGCAGCCAAAACAGCCAAGAGACCCAGTACTTC	CASSQNSQETQYF
TRBJ2-5	-	TRBV12-5	many	TGTGCTAGTGGCCGTGGTGAGGGACAGACCCAGTACTTC	CASGRGEGQTQYF
TRBJ2-1	TRBD2	TRBV2	many	TGTGCCAGCAGAATAGCGGGAGGGGCCTACAATGAGCAGTTCTTC	CASRIAGGAYNEQFF
TRBJ1-2	TRBD1	TRBV12-3/TRBV12-4	-	TGTGCCAGCAGTTTAGCGGCCGGGACAGGGGGACACTATGGCTACACCTTC	CASSLAAGTGGHYGYTF
TRBJ1-4	-	TRBV25-1	-	TGTGCCAGCAGTGGGAGGGCCCATGAAGAACTGTTTTTT	CASSGRAHEELFF
TRBJ2-1	-	TRBV4-3	many	TGCGCCAGCAGCCTCAGGAAACAGAACCCCAGAGCGAACAATGAGCAGTTCTTC	CASSLRKQNPRANNEQFF
TRBJ1-1	-	TRBV19	many	TGTGCCAGTAGTATAGTTGGGAAAGCTTTCTTT	CASSIVGKAFF
TRBJ1-2	-	TRBV10-3	-	TGTGCCATCGGTGAACAGGCCCGCTATGGCTACACCTTC	CAIGEQARYGYTF
TRBJ2-3	-	TRBV4-3	many	TGCGCCAGCAGCCAAGATCTCGAGGATACGCAGTATTTT	CASSQDLEDTQYF
TRBJ2-5	TRBD2	TRBV15	-	TGTGCCACCAGCGAAGCTAGCGGGGGAATGGAGACCCAGTACTTC	CATSEASGGMETQYF
TRBJ2-7	TRBD2	TRBV9	many	TGTGCCAGCAGCCCTAGCGGACTTTCCTACGAGCAGTACTTC	CASSPSGLSYEQYF
TRBJ2-3	-	TRBV24-1	-	TGTGCTAGAGCCAGGGGGGGCACAGATACGCAGTATTTT	CARARGGTDTQYF
TRBJ1-6	-	TRBV19	-	TGTGTCAGCAAACAACGCCGGGACCTTAATTTACCCCTCCACTTT	CVSKQRRDLNLPLHF
TRBJ2-5	TRBD1	TRBV25-1	-	TGTGCCAGCAGTGAACTCAGGGGGACAGGAATGAGGACCCAGTACTTC	CASSELRGTGMRTQYF
TRBJ1-2	-	TRBV29-1	medium-sized	TGCAGCGTTGCCCCACCCCCTAACTATGGCTACACCTTC	CSVAPPPNYGYTF
TRBJ2-3	TRBD1	TRBV7-7	-	TGTGCTAGCAGCAGGGGGCTCGCGGAAGCAACAGACACGCAGTATTTT	CASSRGLAEATDTQYF
TRBJ2-1	TRBD2	TRBV12-3/TRBV12-4	many	TGTGCCAGCAGTTTACAAGCGGGGTACAATGAGCAGTTCTTC	CASSLQAGYNEQFF
TRBJ2-7	-	TRBV5-5	-	TGTGCCAGCAGCTTGACCCCTTACGAGCAGTACTTC	CASSLTPYEQYF
TRBJ1-5	-	TRBV10-3	-	TGTGCCATCAGTGAGGCAGGTCAGCCCCAGCTTTTT	CAISEAGQPQLF
TRBJ2-5	-	TRBV7-2	medium-sized	TGTGCCAGCAGCTTAGAGAGAGGGGAGACCCAGTACTTC	CASSLERGETQYF
TRBJ2-5	TRBD1	TRBV4-1	many	TGCGCCAGCAGCCAAGAATGGAGAACAGGGGCCAGAAAGGAGACCCAGTACTTC	CASSQEWRTGARKETQYF
TRBJ1-2	-	TRBV6-6	-	TGTGCCAGCAGTTACTCCGGGGACTATGGCTACACCTTC	CASSYSGDYGYTF
TRBJ2-3	-	TRBV5-6	many	TGTGCCAGCAGCTTGGACGTGGGGACAGATACGCAGTATTTT	CASSLDVGTDTQYF
TRBJ1-1	-	TRBV7-2	-	TGTGCCAGCAGGTGGGGGGCTCGGGACACTGAAGCTTCCTTC	CASRWGARDTEASF
TRBJ1-1	-	TRBV30	-	TGTGCCTGGAAGTGGGGAGACACTGAAGCTTTCTTT	CAWKWGDTEAFF
TRBJ2-2	-	TRBV20-1	many	TGCAGTGCTAGTATCGGGGGCCCCACCGGGGAGCTGTTTTTT	CSASIGGPTGELFF
TRBJ2-3	-	TRBV7-2	many	TGTGCCAGCAGCTTAGGGGGCACAGATACGCAGTATTTT	CASSLGGTDTQYF
TRBJ2-5	-	TRBV20-1	many	TGCAGCGCGTCGAAGGAGACCCAGTACTTC	CSASKETQYF